This T cell receptor beta chain was obtained from a study of shared clonotypes between healthy human individuals. General observations from the study: Sampling covered nothing but blood. Tissue TCR repertoires likely differ from those found in blood. Clonotype sharing among donors was thought likely to change with sequencing depth.

Profiled with immunoSEQ multiplex PCR; TCRdb holds only in-frame clones, not every one. The sample lists about 490,000 clones, about 78% occurring once. V was clipped by 7 bases and J by 6 bases, with 15 bases between them. CDR1 and CDR2 from the germline V gene are MNHNS and SASEGT. CDR3 length: 13 amino acids. Concerning this clone: The antigen remains unidentified. This could be a read error, since a much larger clone is one nucleotide away.

Caucasian adults living in Nashville, Tennessee, provided all samples. V usage is TRBV6-1 and J usage is TRBJ1-1; D is perhaps TRBD1 (5 bases). This receptor was identified in a woman aged 40 to 50 in good health. Some clones in this sample may be carry-over from other donors' samples. The sequenced sample consisted of PBMCs. In DNA form, the CDR3 reads TGTGCCAGCAAAGGGGCAGCTAACGCTGAAGCTTTCTTT. This encodes CASKGAANAEAFF.